Listed here is a single T cell receptor beta chain. The data were obtained in a study of T-cell memory formation after mild COVID-19. Each CDR3 protein is one row after TCRdb ran MiXCR on the 5' RACE reads. The sample lists about 350,000 distinct CDR3 sequences; roughly 15% were seen once. Per the germline V gene, CDR1 is SQVTM and CDR2 is ANQGSEA. This CDR3 region has 14 residues. Trimming at V came to 4 bases and at J to 1 base, leaving 3 bases not matched to a gene. The sequenced sample consisted of PBMCs or a T cell subset sorted from them (not recorded which). This clonotype was sampled from a man younger than 35 who had mild COVID-19 (a few samples of this study predate the infection). Cell type and time point are not known. The chain recombines TRBV29-1 with TRBJ2-3; 9 bases match TRBD2. The CDR3 is CSVGGGGGTDTQYF. CDR3 nucleotides: TGCAGCGTTGGAGGCGGGGGGGGCACAGATACGCAGTATTTT.